Below, 25 T cell receptor beta chains from the same sample are listed, as sequenced in a study of T cell responses to AZD1222 COVID-19 vaccine. TCRdb's copy holds only in-frame clones and misses some; the assay was immunoSEQ multiplex PCR. The sample has approximately 89,000 clones, around nine tenths seen once; the top ten hold 10% to 15%. Specimen: peripheral blood, collected on day 0 of AZD1222 vaccination. All receptors derive from an adult in good health.

The rearrangement uses TRBV3-1 (or the pseudogene TRBV3-2) and TRBJ1-2; D gene uncertain. The V gene lost 2 bases and the J gene lost 3 bases, with 7 bases spanning the gap. The CDR3 runs to 13 residues. CDR1 is LGHDT and CDR2 is YNNKEL in the germline V gene (reference sequence). The CDR3 loop reads CASSQTVYYGYTF. The DNA for the CDR3 is TGTGCCAGCAGCCAAACAGTCTACTATGGCTACACCTTC.

V gene TRBV5-1 combines with J gene TRBJ2-7; TRBD1 matches at 11 bases. J gave up 7 bases and V 0 bases, and 15 bases lay outside the gene matches. The CDR3 consists of 18 residues. Per germline, CDR1 SGHRS and CDR2 YFSETQ. The CDR3 region is CASSLGLFPDRGRGEQYF. The DNA of the CDR3 is TGCGCCAGCAGCTTGGGTCTCTTCCCGGACAGGGGGCGAGGTGAGCAGTACTTC.

This clone was picked up one time. The chain combines TRBV7-7 with TRBJ2-1; the D gene is possibly TRBD1 (6 bases). CDR1 is SSHAT and CDR2 is FNYEAQ in the germline V gene (reference sequence). The CDR3 length is 14 residues. Trimming stripped 5 bases from V and 6 bases from J, with 14 bases between. The CDR3 region has the DNA TGTGCCAGCAGCCCGACAGGAATACCCAATGAGCAGTTCTTC. It codes for CASSPTGIPNEQFF. The full variable domain, its missing parts supplied by reference TRBV7-7 and TRBJ2-1, is GAGVSQSPRYKVTKRGQDVTLRCDPISSHATLYWYQQALGQGPEFLTYFNYEAQPDKSGLPSDRFSAERPEGSISTLTIQRTEQRDSAMYRCASSPTGIPNEQFFGPGTRLTVL.

J is TRBJ2-2 and V is TRBV28, with 10 bases fitting TRBD2. The length of the CDR3 is 15 residues. V dropped 3 bases and J dropped 8; count of bases not matched to a gene: 6. The germline V gene encodes CDR1 MDHEN and CDR2 SYDVKM. The DNA for the CDR3 is TGTGCCAGCAGTTTCCCAGGACTAGCGGCTGGGGAGCTGTTTTTT. This codes for CASSFPGLAAGELFF.

This chain connects TRBV19 to TRBJ1-5, with D possibly being TRBD1 (6 bases). Per the germline V gene, CDR1 is LNHDA and CDR2 is SQIVND (reference sequence). The CDR3 is 12 amino acids. Trimming removed 7 bases from V and 9 bases from J, with 13 bases in between. CDR3 coding DNA: TGTGCCAGTACCCAGGGGACAAGGCCCCAGCATTTT. It encodes CASTQGTRPQHF.

J is TRBJ1-2 and V is TRBV14; 8 bases map to TRBD1. V lost 0 bases to trimming and J lost 7 bases; unmatched junction nucleotides: 10. Germline CDR1 reads SGHDN; CDR2 reads FVKESK. This CDR3 spans 16 amino acids. The DNA of the CDR3 is TGTGCCAGCAGCCAAGATCCCGGACAGGGAATTAGTGGCTACACCTTC. Encoded protein: CASSQDPGQGISGYTF.

About this clone itself: At one boundary the junction diverges from the germline segment, which might be a read error. V gene TRBV10-2 combines with J gene TRBJ1-1; D uncertain. In germline, CDR1 is WSHSY, CDR2 SAAADI. The CDR3 contains 14 residues. CDR3 loop: CACRAWDIQVEAFF. CDR3 coding DNA: TGCGCCTGCAGAGCCTGGGATATTCAGGTTGAAGCTTTCTTT.

The chain has TRBV30 and TRBJ1-2; 8 bases line up with TRBD1. Germline V CDR1 and CDR2: GTSNPN, SVGIG (reference sequence). Trimming removed 2 bases from V and 3 bases from J; junction bases left unmatched: 5. This CDR3 is built from 14 residues. The DNA of the CDR3 is TGTGCCTGGAGTCAGACAGGGGCACACTATGGCTACACCTTC. Translated: CAWSQTGAHYGYTF.

The chain joins TRBV6-2 or TRBV6-3 to TRBJ1-5; D uncertain. The CDR3 sequence is 15 residues long. CDR1 MNHEY and CDR2 SVGEGT come from the germline V gene. V was trimmed by 0 bases and J by 8 bases, leaving 14 bases between them. As DNA, the CDR3 is TGTGCCAGCAGTTACTCGACTGGGCTCGGGAAGCCCCAGCATTTT. This gives the protein CASSYSTGLGKPQHF.

The J gene is TRBJ2-7, the V gene TRBV20-1, with D unclear. The CDR3 spans 11 residues. The germline CDR1 and CDR2 sequences are DFQATT and SNEGSKA (reference sequence). V lost 1 base and J 3 bases, leaving 4 bases between the germline ends. The CDR3 nucleotides are TGCAGTGCTAGAGGGCGCTACGAGCAGTACTTC. It encodes CSARGRYEQYF.

V gene TRBV7-6 combines with J gene TRBJ1-4, with D possibly being TRBD1 (5 bases). The CDR3 runs 15 residues. V was cut by 5 bases and J by 8 bases, with 18 bases left in between. Germline V CDR1 and CDR2: SGHVS, FNYEAQ. CDR3 region: CASSPLPRGGEKLFF. The CDR3, as DNA: TGTGCCAGCAGCCCCCTCCCTAGGGGCGGGGAAAAACTGTTTTTT.

This chain joins TRBV2 and TRBJ2-5; 10 positions agree with TRBD2. The CDR3 totals 15 residues. Germline values: CDR1 SNHLY, CDR2 FYNNEI. The junction had 3 bases not matched to a gene; V was cut back by 1 base and J by 4 bases. The CDR3 region has the DNA TGTGCCAGCAGTGAAGAGAGACTAGCGGGAGAGACCCAGTACTTC. It specifies CASSEERLAGETQYF.

This chain connects TRBV28 to TRBJ2-2; D call uncertain. CDR3 length: 12 amino acids. CDR1 and CDR2 from the germline V gene are MDHEN and SYDVKM. V gave up 4 bases and J gave up 6 bases, with 6 bases separating them. CDR3 amino acids: CASSSLAGELFF. CDR3 nucleotides: TGTGCCAGCAGTTCCCTCGCCGGGGAGCTGTTTTTT.

The chain joins TRBV19 to TRBJ2-3; TRBD1 might be the D (7 bases). This CDR3 has 17 residues. Trimming left V 9 bases short and J 2 bases short, with 24 bases between. Germline V gene sequence: CDR1 LNHDA, CDR2 SQIVND (reference sequence). CDR3 sequence (DNA): TGTGCCAGGTATCCCCACGAGACAGGGACTTTCACAGATACGCAGTATTTT. Residues: CARYPHETGTFTDTQYF.

The chain recombines TRBV19 with TRBJ2-7, with D maybe TRBD2 (5 bases). CDR1 and CDR2 from the germline V gene are LNHDA and SQIVND (reference sequence). The germline V and J ends were trimmed by 5 bases and 5 bases, with 16 bases remaining between them. The CDR3 totals 14 residues. The DNA of the CDR3 is TGTGCCAGTAGTCCCCTAGCTAATGCGGACGAGCAGTACTTC. It specifies CASSPLANADEQYF.

The genes are TRBV3-1 (or the pseudogene TRBV3-2) and TRBJ2-3; 12 nucleotides agree with TRBD2. V trimming: 2 bases; J trimming: 1 base; junction bases outside the gene matches: 13. The CDR3 spans 20 residues. Germline CDR1 and CDR2: LGHDT and YNNKEL (reference sequence). The DNA of the CDR3 is TGTGCCAGCAGCCAAAGGCCCGGGACTAGCGGGTTTGGAGGCACAGATACGCAGTATTTT. It codes for CASSQRPGTSGFGGTDTQYF.

The chain employs TRBV19 and TRBJ1-2; perhaps TRBD1 as D (6 bases). Trimming pared 7 bases from V and 0 bases from J, leaving 15 bases between. The length of the CDR3 is 15 residues. Germline V CDR1 and CDR2: LNHDA, SQIVND (reference sequence). The CDR3 DNA is TGTGCCAGTACCCGAATTGACAGGACTAACTATGGCTACACCTTC. It specifies CASTRIDRTNYGYTF.

The genes are TRBV6-6 and TRBJ2-2, with D possibly matching TRBD1 (7 bases). In germline, CDR1 is MNHNY, CDR2 SVGAGI (reference sequence). V lost 6 bases and J 3 bases, leaving 11 bases between the germline ends. The CDR3 is made up of 14 amino acids. The CDR3 region is CASSAGQYTGELFF. The CDR3 DNA is TGTGCCAGCAGCGCGGGACAGTACACCGGGGAGCTGTTTTTT.

The rearrangement joins TRBV7-8 to TRBJ2-3; 7 bases align to TRBD1. The CDR3 is made up of 16 amino acids. J gave up 1 base and V 1 base, and 5 bases lay outside the gene matches. Germline lookup yields CDR1 SGHVS and CDR2 FQNEAQ. The CDR3 sequence is CASSLGIGQGTDTQYF. CDR3 coding DNA: TGTGCCAGCAGCTTAGGGATAGGACAGGGCACAGATACGCAGTATTTT.

The genes are TRBV10-3 and TRBJ2-1, with D possibly being TRBD2 (6 bases). Per the germline V gene, CDR1 is ENHRY and CDR2 is SYGVKD. This CDR3 is built from 15 residues. V lost 4 bases, J lost 4 bases, and 14 bases lay in between. CDR3 coding DNA: TGTGCCATCAGTGTAAAGGCTAGCGAATACAATGAGCAGTTCTTC. Its translation is CAISVKASEYNEQFF.

This chain joins TRBV6-5 and TRBJ2-3, with D perhaps matching TRBD2 (5 bases). Germline assignment: CDR1 MNHEY and CDR2 SVGAGI. V lost 6 bases and J 7 bases, leaving 11 bases between the germline ends. The CDR3 spans 12 residues. CDR3 sequence: CASSKSGYTQYF. DNA for the CDR3: TGTGCCAGCAGCAAAAGCGGCTATACGCAGTATTTT.

The V and J genes are TRBV10-3 and TRBJ1-2; 7 bases match TRBD1. Trimming removed 10 bases from V and 7 bases from J; junction bases left unmatched: 18. Germline V gene data show CDR1 as ENHRY and CDR2 as SYGVKD. The CDR3 runs 15 residues. The CDR3 coding sequence is TGTGCCAGCACCAAGGACCAGGACAGGCCCGGTGGCTACACCTTC. Protein sequence: CASTKDQDRPGGYTF.

The CDR3 DNA sequence: TGCGCCAGCAGCTCGGGACTAGCGGGGGGAAAGTACCAAGAGACCCAGTACTTC. This sequence encodes CASSSGLAGGKYQETQYF. The rearrangement joins TRBV5-1 to TRBJ2-5, with 15 bases aligning to TRBD2. The CDR3 is 18 residues long. Germline V gene sequence: CDR1 SGHRS, CDR2 YFSETQ. The ends lost 3 bases at V and 0 bases at J; junction bases unmatched: 6.

This rearrangement joins TRBV19 to TRBJ2-7; 10 bases agree with TRBD2. V gave up 1 base and J gave up 0 bases; unmatched junction bases: 6. There are 17 residues in the CDR3. The germline V gene encodes CDR1 LNHDA and CDR2 SQIVND (reference sequence). The DNA for the CDR3 is TGTGCCAGTAGTATAGCGGCCCCTAGCGGGGGCTCCTACGAGCAGTACTTC. Amino acids: CASSIAAPSGGSYEQYF. The full variable domain, its missing parts supplied by reference TRBV19 and TRBJ2-7, is DGGITQSPKYLFRKEGQNVTLSCEQNLNHDAMYWYRQDPGQGLRLIYYSQIVNDFQKGDIAEGYSVSREKKESFPLTVTSAQKNPTAFYLCASSIAAPSGGSYEQYFGPGTRLTVT.

V and J are TRBV28 and TRBJ1-2; D remains ambiguous. Germline V gene data show CDR1 as MDHEN and CDR2 as SYDVKM. This CDR3 region has 12 residues. V dropped 2 bases and J dropped 2 bases, with 3 bases sitting between them. CDR3 amino acids: CASSLGNYGYTF. The CDR3 DNA sequence: TGTGCCAGCAGTTTAGGGAACTATGGCTACACCTTC.